The 19 T cell receptor beta chains below come from one sample, sequenced in a study of post-analysis software for immune sequencing data. The study, taken as a whole, reports: Comparison of patients with controls showed about 5 TRBV segments more frequent in patients, TRBV5-6, TRBV5-1 and TRBV20-1 among them.

Which antigens these TCRs recognize remains unknown. Presence of unique molecular identifiers characterized the TCR beta cDNA libraries. TCRdb recomputed calls from the PCR reads with MiXCR, one row per CDR3 protein. The table records hundreds of thousands of distinct CDR3 sequences, under 70% of them present only once. Sequencing input: blood. Every receptor here comes from a girl between 5 and 17 years old with multiple sclerosis.

This clonotype was recorded a few times. The chain combines TRBV12-3 or TRBV12-4 with TRBJ2-1; TRBD2 agrees at 7 bases. V dropped 5 bases and J dropped 8; count of bases not matched to a gene: 9. This CDR3 spans 14 amino acids. CDR3 region: CASSPHAGDYEQFF. The CDR3 DNA reads as TGTGCCAGCAGTCCCCATGCGGGAGACTATGAGCAGTTCTTC.

V is TRBV7-6 and J is TRBJ2-5; D may be TRBD2 (6 bases). Between the trimmed V and J ends, which lost 3 bases and 11 bases, there was a span of 22 bases. CDR3 length equals 15 residues. The germline V gene encodes CDR1 SGHVS and CDR2 FNYEAQ. The CDR3: CASSLTPGGRNEQYF. CDR3 nucleotides: TGTGCCAGCAGCTTGACCCCCGGGGGAAGGAATGAGCAGTACTTC.

V is TRBV15 and J is TRBJ2-7; 9 bases map to TRBD1. The CDR3 extends over 16 amino acids. The germline CDR1 and CDR2 sequences are LNHNV and YYDKDF (reference sequence). Trimming took 1 base from V and 2 from J; bases not matched to a gene: 6. The CDR3 DNA sequence: TGTGCCACCAGCAGAGTGAATCGGGACAGGGCCTACGAGCAGTACTTC. Translating it yields CATSRVNRDRAYEQYF.

This rearrangement joins TRBV12-3 or TRBV12-4 to TRBJ2-7, with 11 bases that match TRBD1. The CDR3 length is 14 residues. J lost 3 bases, V lost 6 bases, and 4 bases had no gene match. As DNA, the CDR3 is TGTGCCAGCAGACCTGGGACAGGGGGCTACGAGCAGTACTTC. Encoded protein: CASRPGTGGYEQYF.

This chain joins TRBV20-1 and TRBJ2-7; no clear D gene. From germline, CDR1 is DFQATT and CDR2 SNEGSKA (reference sequence). V was trimmed by 6 bases and J by 5 bases, leaving 11 bases between them. The CDR3 runs to 11 residues. The CDR3 sequence is CSANYGDEQYF. The CDR3 nucleotides are TGCAGTGCAAACTACGGAGACGAGCAGTACTTC.

This clonotype appeared a few times. CDR3 amino acids: CASSYTGLGSYEQYF. The CDR3 DNA sequence: TGTGCCAGCTCATATACAGGGCTGGGGTCCTACGAGCAGTACTTC. This chain connects TRBV18 to TRBJ2-7, with a weak D call TRBD1 (6 bases). V was cut by 5 bases and J by 1 base, with 15 bases left in between. Germline V CDR1 and CDR2: KGHSH, LQKENI. This CDR3 has 15 residues.

The sample holds a few counts of this clonotype. The V call is TRBV5-1, the J call TRBJ2-5; TRBD1 aligns across 9 bases. The CDR3 loop spans 16 amino acids. The junction had 8 bases not matched to a gene; V was cut back by 0 bases and J by 5 bases. Germline loops: CDR1 SGHRS, CDR2 YFSETQ. The CDR3 protein is CASSLARDRVWETQYF. In DNA form, the CDR3 reads TGCGCCAGCAGCTTGGCTCGGGACAGGGTGTGGGAGACCCAGTACTTC.

The rearrangement links TRBV20-1 to TRBJ2-5; D may match TRBD1 or TRBD2 (5 bases each). The germline V and J ends were trimmed by 5 bases and 5 bases, with 21 bases remaining between them. The CDR3 sequence is 15 residues long. From germline, CDR1 is DFQATT and CDR2 SNEGSKA (reference sequence). CDR3: CSARDRRIERETQYF. In nucleotides, the CDR3 is TGCAGTGCTCGGGACCGACGGATAGAACGGGAGACCCAGTACTTC.

The V call is TRBV12-5, the J call TRBJ2-1; TRBD2 matches at 10 bases. CDR3 size: 17 residues. Trimming cost V 1 base and J 7 bases; bases outside gene matches: 10. CDR1 and CDR2 from the germline V gene are LGHNT and FRNRAP. The CDR3 reads CASGLELAGVGGNEQFF. DNA of the CDR3: TGTGCTAGTGGTTTGGAGCTAGCGGGGGTTGGAGGTAATGAGCAGTTCTTC.

This CDR3 reads CASSLGPRGERGTYQETQYF. CDR3 DNA sequence: TGTGCCAGCAGTTTAGGCCCAAGGGGTGAGCGGGGGACGTACCAAGAGACCCAGTACTTC. The V call is TRBV12-3 or TRBV12-4, the J call TRBJ2-5; 8 nucleotides line up with TRBD2. CDR3 size: 20 residues. The J segment lost 0 bases and the V segment lost 1 base, leaving 16 bases of the junction unmatched.

The chain combines TRBV21-1 with TRBJ2-1; the tabulated D call, TRBD2, remains unverified against the DNA. TRBV21-1 is marked as a pseudogene. The CDR3 spans 19 residues. This CDR3 is CASSKASRGGLADYNEPFF. The CDR3 nucleotides read TGTGCCAGCAGCAAAGCCTCGAGGGGTGGACTAGCGGACTACAATGAGCCGTTCTTC.

This clonotype was counted a few times. This chain connects TRBV20-1 to TRBJ1-1; no firm D call. V lost 2 bases and J lost 2, with 0 bases in between. Germline CDR1 and CDR2: DFQATT and SNEGSKA (reference sequence). The CDR3 is 10 residues long. The CDR3 DNA follows: TGCAGTGCTAGAAACACTGAAGCTTTCTTT. It is translated as CSARNTEAFF.

V is TRBV20-1 and J is TRBJ2-3; 8 bases agree with TRBD1. Germline values: CDR1 DFQATT, CDR2 SNEGSKA (reference sequence). The V segment lost 6 bases and the J segment 3 bases; nucleotides outside the gene matches: 8. The CDR3 has 14 residues. For the CDR3, the DNA is TGCAGTGCCATCCGGACAGGGTTTACAGATACGCAGTATTTT. Protein sequence: CSAIRTGFTDTQYF.

V is TRBV27 and J is TRBJ2-5; 9 nucleotides line up with TRBD1. The J call may be wrong; the DNA end is better matched by TRBJ2-7. Germline V lookup: CDR1 MNHEY, CDR2 SMNVEV (reference sequence). CDR3 length: 14 amino acids. The CDR3 here is CASSEGQGIYEQYF. Written as DNA, the CDR3 is TGTGCCAGCAGTGAGGGACAGGGTATTTACGAGCAGTACTTC.

The CDR3 sequence: CASSFRAGVMETQYF. In DNA form, the CDR3 reads TGTGCCAGCAGCTTTAGGGCAGGGGTAATGGAGACCCAGTACTTC. The chain uses TRBV11-1 and TRBJ2-7; perhaps TRBD1 as D (6 bases). The J call may be wrong; the DNA end is better matched by TRBJ2-5. CDR3 size: 15 residues. The germline V gene has CDR1 SGHAT and CDR2 FQDESV (reference sequence).

Only a few counts were recorded for this clonotype. The chain recombines TRBV12-3 or TRBV12-4 with TRBJ2-7, with unresolved D. V shed 5 bases and J shed 2 bases, with 10 bases lying between them. The CDR3 is made up of 13 amino acids. CDR3 sequence reads: CASSRGATYEQYF. CDR3 DNA: TGTGCCAGCAGTCGCGGCGCAACCTACGAGCAGTACTTC.

In its sample, this clonotype was seen a few times. The rearrangement uses TRBV20-1 and TRBJ2-7; weak D call: TRBD2 (5 bases). V was pared by 3 bases and J by 6 bases, with 9 bases between. This CDR3 comprises 11 residues. Germline-derived CDR1 and CDR2 are DFQATT and SNEGSKA (reference sequence). The CDR3 protein is CSASTRGEQYF. CDR3 coding DNA: TGCAGTGCTAGTACCCGGGGCGAGCAGTACTTC.

V is TRBV5-1 and J is TRBJ2-1; TRBD1 aligns across 10 bases. Trimming cost V 4 bases and J 8 bases; bases outside gene matches: 27. CDR3 length equals 21 residues. The germline V gene has CDR1 SGHRS and CDR2 YFSETQ. The CDR3 sequence is CASSGWGTDRGFRLAGDEQFF. CDR3 coding DNA: TGCGCCAGCAGCGGATGGGGGACGGACAGGGGGTTTCGGCTAGCTGGAGATGAGCAGTTCTTC.

The chain links TRBV18 to TRBJ2-3; D is ambiguous. V lost 0 bases, J lost 2 bases, and 12 bases lay in between. Germline V gene sequence: CDR1 KGHSH, CDR2 LQKENI. This CDR3 comprises 16 residues. The CDR3 region is CASSPPRLRHTDTQYF. The CDR3 DNA reads TGTGCCAGCTCACCACCGAGGCTACGCCACACAGATACGCAGTATTTT.